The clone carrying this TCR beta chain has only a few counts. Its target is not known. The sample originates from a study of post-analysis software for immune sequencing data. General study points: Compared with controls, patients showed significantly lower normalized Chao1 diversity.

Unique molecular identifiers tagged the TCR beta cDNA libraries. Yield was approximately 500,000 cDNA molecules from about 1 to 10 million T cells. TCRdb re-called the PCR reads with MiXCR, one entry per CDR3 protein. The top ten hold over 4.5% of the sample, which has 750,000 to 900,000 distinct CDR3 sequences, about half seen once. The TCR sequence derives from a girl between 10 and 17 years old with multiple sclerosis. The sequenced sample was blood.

The DNA of the CDR3 is TGTGCCAGCAGCTCCAGTCGCGGGAGAGAGGGTCAAGAGACCCAGTACTTC. Translating gives CASSSSRGREGQETQYF. The V gene is TRBV11-3, the J gene TRBJ2-5, with TRBD2 matching 7 bases. This CDR3 spans 17 amino acids. Germline CDR1 and CDR2: SGHNT and YENEEA. V trimming: 4 bases; J trimming: 2 bases; junction bases outside the gene matches: 13.